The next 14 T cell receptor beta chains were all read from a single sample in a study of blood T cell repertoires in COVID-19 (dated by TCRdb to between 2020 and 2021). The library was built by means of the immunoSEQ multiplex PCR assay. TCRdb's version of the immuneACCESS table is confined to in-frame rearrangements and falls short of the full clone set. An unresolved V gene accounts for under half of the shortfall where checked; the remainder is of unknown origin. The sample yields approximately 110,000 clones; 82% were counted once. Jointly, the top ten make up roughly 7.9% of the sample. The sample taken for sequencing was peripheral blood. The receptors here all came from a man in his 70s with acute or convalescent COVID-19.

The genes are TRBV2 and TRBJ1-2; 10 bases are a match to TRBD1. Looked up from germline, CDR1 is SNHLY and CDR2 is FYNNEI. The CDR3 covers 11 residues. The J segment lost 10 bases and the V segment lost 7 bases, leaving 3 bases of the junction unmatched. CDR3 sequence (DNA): TGTGCCAGCAAGGGACAGGGGTTCTACACCTTC. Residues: CASKGQGFYTF.

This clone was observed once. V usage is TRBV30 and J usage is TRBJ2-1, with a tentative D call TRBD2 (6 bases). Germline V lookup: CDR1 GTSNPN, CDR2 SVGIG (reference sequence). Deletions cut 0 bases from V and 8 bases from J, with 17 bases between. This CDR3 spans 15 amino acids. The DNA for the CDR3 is TGTGCCTGGAGTGTACTGGAGGGTGGAGGGCATGAGCAGTTCTTC. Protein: CAWSVLEGGGHEQFF.

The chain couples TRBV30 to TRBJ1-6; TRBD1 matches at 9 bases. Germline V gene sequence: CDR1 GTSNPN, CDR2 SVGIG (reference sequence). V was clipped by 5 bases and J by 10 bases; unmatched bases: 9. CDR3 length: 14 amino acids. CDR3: CAWGTGSVGSPLHF. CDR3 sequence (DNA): TGTGCCTGGGGGACAGGGTCGGTGGGATCACCCCTCCACTTT.

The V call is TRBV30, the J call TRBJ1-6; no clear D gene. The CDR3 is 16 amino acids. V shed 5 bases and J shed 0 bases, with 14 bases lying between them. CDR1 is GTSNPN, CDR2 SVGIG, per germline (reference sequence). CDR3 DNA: TGTGCCTGGGGAGTGCCCCGGAGCTCCTATAATTCACCCCTCCACTTT. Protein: CAWGVPRSSYNSPLHF.

The CDR3 sequence: CASSKTGYEKLFF. For the CDR3, the DNA is TGTGCCAGCAGCAAGACGGGATATGAAAAACTGTTTTTT. The V call is TRBV6-2 or TRBV6-3, the J call TRBJ1-4; D gene uncertain. The CDR3 is 13 residues long. Germline CDR1 reads MNHEY; CDR2 reads SVGEGT. V gave up 6 bases and J gave up 6 bases, with 11 bases separating them.

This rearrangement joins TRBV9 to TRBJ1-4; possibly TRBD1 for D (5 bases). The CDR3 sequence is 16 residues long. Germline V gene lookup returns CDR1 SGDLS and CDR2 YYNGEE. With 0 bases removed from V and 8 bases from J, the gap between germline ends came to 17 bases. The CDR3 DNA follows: TGTGCCAGCAGCGTAGATGGGGCAGGGTTCCAGGAAAAACTGTTTTTT. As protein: CASSVDGAGFQEKLFF.

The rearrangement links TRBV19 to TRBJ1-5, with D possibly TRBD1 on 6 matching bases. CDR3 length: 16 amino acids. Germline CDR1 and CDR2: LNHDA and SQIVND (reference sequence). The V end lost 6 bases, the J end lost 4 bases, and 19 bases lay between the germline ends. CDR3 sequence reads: CASSPQPGQSNQPQHF. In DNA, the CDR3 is TGTGCCAGTAGCCCCCAACCGGGACAAAGTAATCAGCCCCAGCATTTT.

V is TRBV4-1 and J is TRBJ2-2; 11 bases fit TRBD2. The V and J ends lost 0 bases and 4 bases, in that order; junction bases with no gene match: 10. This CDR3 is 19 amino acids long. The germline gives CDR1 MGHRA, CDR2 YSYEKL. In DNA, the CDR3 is TGCGCCAGCAGCCAAGAGCTAGCGGGGGGCCCTCGTATCACCGGGGAGCTGTTTTTT. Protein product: CASSQELAGGPRITGELFF.

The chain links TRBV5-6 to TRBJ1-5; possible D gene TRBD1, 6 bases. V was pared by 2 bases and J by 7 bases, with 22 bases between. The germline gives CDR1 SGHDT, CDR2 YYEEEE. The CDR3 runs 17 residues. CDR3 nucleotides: TGTGCCAGCAGCTTTCAATCGGGGGGCGTGCTAAGGCAGCCCCAGCATTTT. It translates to CASSFQSGGVLRQPQHF. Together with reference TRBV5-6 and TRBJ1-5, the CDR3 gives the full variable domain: DAGVTQSPTHLIKTRGQQVTLRCSPKSGHDTVSWYQQALGQGPQFIFQYYEEEERQRGNFPDRFSGHQFPNYSSELNVNALLLGDSALYLCASSFQSGGVLRQPQHFGDGTRLSIL.

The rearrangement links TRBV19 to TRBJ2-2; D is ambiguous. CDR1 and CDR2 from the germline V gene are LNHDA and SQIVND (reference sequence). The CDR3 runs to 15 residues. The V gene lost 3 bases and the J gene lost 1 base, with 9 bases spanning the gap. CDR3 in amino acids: CASSIPTENTGELFF. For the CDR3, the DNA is TGTGCCAGTAGTATCCCAACAGAGAACACCGGGGAGCTGTTTTTT.

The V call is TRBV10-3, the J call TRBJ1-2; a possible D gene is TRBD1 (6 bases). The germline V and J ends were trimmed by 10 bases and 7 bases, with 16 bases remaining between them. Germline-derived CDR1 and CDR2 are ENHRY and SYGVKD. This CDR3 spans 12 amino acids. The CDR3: CATQGGIGGYTF. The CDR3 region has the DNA TGTGCCACCCAAGGGGGAATCGGTGGCTACACCTTC.

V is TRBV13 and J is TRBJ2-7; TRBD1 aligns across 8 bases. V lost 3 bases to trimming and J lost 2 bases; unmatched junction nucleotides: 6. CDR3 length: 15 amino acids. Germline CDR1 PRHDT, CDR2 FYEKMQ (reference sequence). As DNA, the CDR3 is TGTGCCAGCAGCTTCACCGGGACAGGACCCTACGAGCAGTACTTC. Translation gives CASSFTGTGPYEQYF.

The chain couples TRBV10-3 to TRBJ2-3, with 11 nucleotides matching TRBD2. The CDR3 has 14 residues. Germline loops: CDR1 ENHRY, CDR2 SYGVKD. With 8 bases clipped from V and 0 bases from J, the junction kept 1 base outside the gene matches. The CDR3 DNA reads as TGTGCCATCGGGACTAGCGGAAGCACAGATACGCAGTATTTT. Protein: CAIGTSGSTDTQYF.

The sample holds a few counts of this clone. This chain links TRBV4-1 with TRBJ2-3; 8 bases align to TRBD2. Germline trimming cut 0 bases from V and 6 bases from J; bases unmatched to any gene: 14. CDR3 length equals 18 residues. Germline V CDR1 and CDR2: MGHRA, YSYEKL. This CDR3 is CASSQDARSGRAGDTQYF. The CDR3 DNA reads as TGCGCCAGCAGCCAAGACGCAAGGAGCGGGAGAGCAGGGGATACGCAGTATTTT.